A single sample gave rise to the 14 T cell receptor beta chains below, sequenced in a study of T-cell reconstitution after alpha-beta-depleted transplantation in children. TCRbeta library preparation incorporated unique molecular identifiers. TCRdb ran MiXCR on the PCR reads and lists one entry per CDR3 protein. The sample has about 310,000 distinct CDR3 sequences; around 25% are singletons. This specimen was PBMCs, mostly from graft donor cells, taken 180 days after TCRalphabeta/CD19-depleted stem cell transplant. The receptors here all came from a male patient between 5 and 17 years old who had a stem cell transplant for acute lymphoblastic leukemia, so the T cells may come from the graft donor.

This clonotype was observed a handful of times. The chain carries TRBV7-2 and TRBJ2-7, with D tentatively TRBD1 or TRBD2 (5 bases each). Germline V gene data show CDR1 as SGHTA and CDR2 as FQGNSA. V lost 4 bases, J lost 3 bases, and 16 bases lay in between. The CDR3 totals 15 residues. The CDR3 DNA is TGTGCCAGCAGCTGGGACCGGGACGGATTCTACGAGCAGTACTTC. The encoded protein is CASSWDRDGFYEQYF.

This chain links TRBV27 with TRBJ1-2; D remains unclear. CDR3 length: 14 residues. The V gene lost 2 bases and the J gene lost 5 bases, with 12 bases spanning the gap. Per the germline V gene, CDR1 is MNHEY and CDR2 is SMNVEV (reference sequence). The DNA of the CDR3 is TGTGCCAGCAGTTTAGCGGCGCGGCCTTATGGCTACACCTTC. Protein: CASSLAARPYGYTF.

The CDR3 DNA is TGCAGTGCTAGGTTAGGGATGGATCAGCCCCAGCATTTT. This gives the protein CSARLGMDQPQHF. The chain is built from TRBV20-1 and TRBJ1-5; D not resolved. The CDR3 spans 13 residues. Germline V gene data show CDR1 as DFQATT and CDR2 as SNEGSKA (reference sequence). Trimming took 3 bases from V and 5 from J, leaving 11 bases between them.

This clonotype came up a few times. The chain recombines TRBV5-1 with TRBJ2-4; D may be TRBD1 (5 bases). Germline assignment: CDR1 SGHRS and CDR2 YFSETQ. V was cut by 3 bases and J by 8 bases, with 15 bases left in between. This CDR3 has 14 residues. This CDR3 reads CASSSTRGGDIQYF. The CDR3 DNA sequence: TGCGCCAGCAGCTCAACAAGGGGTGGGGACATTCAGTACTTC.

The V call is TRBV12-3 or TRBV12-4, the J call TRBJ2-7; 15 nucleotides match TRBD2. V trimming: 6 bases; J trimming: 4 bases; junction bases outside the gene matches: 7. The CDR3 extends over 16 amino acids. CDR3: CASSAGLAGGGYEQYF. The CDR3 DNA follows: TGTGCCAGCAGCGCGGGACTAGCGGGAGGAGGTTACGAGCAGTACTTC.

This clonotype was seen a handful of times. CDR3 coding DNA: TGCGCCAGCAGCCACCCGGGGCCGCGGTTCTTC. The encoded protein is CASSHPGPRFF. V is TRBV4-1 and J is TRBJ2-1; the D call may be TRBD1 or TRBD2 (5 bases each). This CDR3 is built from 11 residues. The germline V gene encodes CDR1 MGHRA and CDR2 YSYEKL. V dropped 3 bases and J dropped 15 bases, with 12 bases sitting between them.

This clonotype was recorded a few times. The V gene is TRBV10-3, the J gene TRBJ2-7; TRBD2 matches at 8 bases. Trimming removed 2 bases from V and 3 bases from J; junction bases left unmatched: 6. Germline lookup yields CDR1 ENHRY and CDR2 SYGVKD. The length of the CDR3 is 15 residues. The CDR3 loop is CAISEATSAIYEQYF. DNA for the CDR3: TGTGCCATCAGTGAGGCGACTAGCGCGATCTACGAGCAGTACTTC.

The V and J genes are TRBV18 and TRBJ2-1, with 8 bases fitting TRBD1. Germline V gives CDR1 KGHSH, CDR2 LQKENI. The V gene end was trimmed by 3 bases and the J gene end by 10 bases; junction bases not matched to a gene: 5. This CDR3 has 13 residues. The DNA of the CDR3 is TGTGCCAGCTCACCTGGGACAGGCGGAGAGCAGTTCTTC. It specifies CASSPGTGGEQFF. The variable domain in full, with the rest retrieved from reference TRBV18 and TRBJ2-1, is NAGVMQNPRHLVRRRGQEARLRCSPMKGHSHVYWYRQLPEEGLKFMVYLQKENIIDESGMPKERFSAEFPKEGPSILRIQQVVRGDSAAYFCASSPGTGGEQFFGPGTRLTVL.

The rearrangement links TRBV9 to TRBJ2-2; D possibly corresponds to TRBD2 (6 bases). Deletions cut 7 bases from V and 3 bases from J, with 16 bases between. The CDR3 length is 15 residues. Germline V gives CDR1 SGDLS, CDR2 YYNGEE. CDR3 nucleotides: TGTGCCAGCTGTACCCACGGGGAGGACACCGGGGAGCTGTTTTTT. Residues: CASCTHGEDTGELFF.

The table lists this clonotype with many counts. The DNA for the CDR3 is TGTGCCAGCAGTCATACTGGGGCCAACGTCCTGACTTTC. Its protein product is CASSHTGANVLTF. The chain joins TRBV12-3 or TRBV12-4 to TRBJ2-6; D is undetermined. The CDR3 consists of 13 residues. Trimming pared 5 bases from V and 2 bases from J, leaving 4 bases between.

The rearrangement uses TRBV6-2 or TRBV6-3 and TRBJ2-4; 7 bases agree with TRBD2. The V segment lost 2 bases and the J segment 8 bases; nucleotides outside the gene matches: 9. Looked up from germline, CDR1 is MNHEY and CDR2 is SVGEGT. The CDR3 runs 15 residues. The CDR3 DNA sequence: TGTGCCAGCAGTTACCATGAGGGAGGGCCATACATTCAGTACTTC. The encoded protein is CASSYHEGGPYIQYF.

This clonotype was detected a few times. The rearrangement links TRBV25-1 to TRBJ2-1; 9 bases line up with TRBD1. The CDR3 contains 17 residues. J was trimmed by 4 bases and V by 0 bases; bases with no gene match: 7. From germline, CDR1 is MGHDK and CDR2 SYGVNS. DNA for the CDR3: TGTGCCAGCAGTGAATATCGTGGGACAGGGAGGTACAATGAGCAGTTCTTC. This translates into CASSEYRGTGRYNEQFF.

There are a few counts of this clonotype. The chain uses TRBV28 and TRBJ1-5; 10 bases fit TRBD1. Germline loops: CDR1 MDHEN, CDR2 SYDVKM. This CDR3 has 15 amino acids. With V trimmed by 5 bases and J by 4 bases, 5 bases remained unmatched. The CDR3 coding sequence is TGTGCCAGCAGTCCGGGACAGGGGTCGAATCAGCCCCAGCATTTT. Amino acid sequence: CASSPGQGSNQPQHF.

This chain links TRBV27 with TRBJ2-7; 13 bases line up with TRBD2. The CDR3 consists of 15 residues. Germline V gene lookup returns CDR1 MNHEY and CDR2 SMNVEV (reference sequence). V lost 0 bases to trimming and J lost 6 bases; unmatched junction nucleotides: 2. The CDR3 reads CASSLSGTSGTEQYF. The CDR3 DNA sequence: TGTGCCAGCAGTTTATCGGGGACTAGCGGGACCGAGCAGTACTTC.